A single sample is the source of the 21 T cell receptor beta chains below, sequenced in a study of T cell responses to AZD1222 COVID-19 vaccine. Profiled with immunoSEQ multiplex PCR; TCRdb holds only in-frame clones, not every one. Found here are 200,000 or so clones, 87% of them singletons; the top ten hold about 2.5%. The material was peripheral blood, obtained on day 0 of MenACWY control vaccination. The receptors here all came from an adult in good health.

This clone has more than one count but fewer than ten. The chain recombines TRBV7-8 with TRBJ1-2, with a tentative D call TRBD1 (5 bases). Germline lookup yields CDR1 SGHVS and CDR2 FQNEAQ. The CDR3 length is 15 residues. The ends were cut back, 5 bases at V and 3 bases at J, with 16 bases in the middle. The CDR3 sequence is CASSPDVGEHYGYTF. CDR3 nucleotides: TGTGCCAGCAGCCCAGACGTGGGGGAGCACTATGGCTACACCTTC.

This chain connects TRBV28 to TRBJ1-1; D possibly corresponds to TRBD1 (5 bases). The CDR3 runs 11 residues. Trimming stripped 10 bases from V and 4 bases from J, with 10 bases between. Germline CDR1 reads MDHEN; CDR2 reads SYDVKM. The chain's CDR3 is CATSDSTEAFF. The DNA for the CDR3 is TGTGCCACCTCTGACAGCACTGAAGCTTTCTTT.

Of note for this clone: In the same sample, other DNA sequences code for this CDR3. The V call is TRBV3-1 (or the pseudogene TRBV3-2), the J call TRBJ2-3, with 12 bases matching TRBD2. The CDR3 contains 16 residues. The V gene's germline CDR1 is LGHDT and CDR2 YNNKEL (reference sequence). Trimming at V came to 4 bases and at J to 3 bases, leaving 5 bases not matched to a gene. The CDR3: CASSPGLAGITDTQYF. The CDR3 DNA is TGTGCCAGCAGCCCCGGACTAGCGGGGATTACAGATACGCAGTATTTT.

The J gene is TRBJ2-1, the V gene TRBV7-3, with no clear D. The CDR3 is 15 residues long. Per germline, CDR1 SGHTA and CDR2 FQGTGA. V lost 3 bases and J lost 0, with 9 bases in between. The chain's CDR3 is CASSFVGSSYNEQFF. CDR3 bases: TGTGCCAGCAGCTTTGTCGGTAGCTCCTACAATGAGCAGTTCTTC.

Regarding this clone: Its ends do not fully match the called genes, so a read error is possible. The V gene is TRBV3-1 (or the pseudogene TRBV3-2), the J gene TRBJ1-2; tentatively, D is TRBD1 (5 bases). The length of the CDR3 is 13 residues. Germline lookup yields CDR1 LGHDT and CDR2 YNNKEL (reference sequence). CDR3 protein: CASSQGGAGSSSF. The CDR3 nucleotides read TGTGCCAGCAGCCAGGGTGGTGCAGGGAGCTCCTCCTTC.

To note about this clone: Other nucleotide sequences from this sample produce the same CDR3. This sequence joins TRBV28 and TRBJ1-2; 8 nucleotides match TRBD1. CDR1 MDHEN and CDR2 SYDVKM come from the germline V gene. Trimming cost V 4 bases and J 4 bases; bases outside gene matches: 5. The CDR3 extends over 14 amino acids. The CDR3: CASSSGQGTYGYTF. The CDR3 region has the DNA TGTGCCAGCAGTTCAGGACAGGGTACCTATGGCTACACCTTC.

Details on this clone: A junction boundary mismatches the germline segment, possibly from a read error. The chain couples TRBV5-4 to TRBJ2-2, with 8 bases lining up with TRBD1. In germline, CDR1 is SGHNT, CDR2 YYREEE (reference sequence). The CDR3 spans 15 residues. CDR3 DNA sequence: TGTGCCAGCAGGTTGGGGACAGGGAACACCGGGGAGCTGTTTTTT. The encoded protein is CASRLGTGNTGELFF. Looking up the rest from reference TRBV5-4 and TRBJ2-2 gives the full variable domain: ETGVTQSPTHLIKTRGQQVTLRCSSQSGHNTVSWYQQALGQGPQFIFQYYREEENGRGNFPPRFSGLQFPNYSSELNVNALELDDSALYLCASRLGTGNTGELFFGEGSRLTVL.

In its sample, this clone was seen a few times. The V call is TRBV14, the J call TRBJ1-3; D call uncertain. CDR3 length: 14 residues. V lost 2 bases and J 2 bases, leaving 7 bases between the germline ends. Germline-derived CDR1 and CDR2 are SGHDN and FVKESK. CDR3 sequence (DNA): TGTGCCAGCAGCCAAACCCTTCCTGGAAACACCATATATTTT. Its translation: CASSQTLPGNTIYF.

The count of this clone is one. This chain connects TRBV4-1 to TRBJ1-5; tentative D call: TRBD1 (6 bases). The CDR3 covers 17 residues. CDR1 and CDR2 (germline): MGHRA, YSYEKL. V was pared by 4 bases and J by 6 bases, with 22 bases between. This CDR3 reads CASSPPETGLTVQPQHF. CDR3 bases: TGCGCCAGCAGCCCCCCTGAGACAGGTCTTACCGTTCAGCCCCAGCATTTT.

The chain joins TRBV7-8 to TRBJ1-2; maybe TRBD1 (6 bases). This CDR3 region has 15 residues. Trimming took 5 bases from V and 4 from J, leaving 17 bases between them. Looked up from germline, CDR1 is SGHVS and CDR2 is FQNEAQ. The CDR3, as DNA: TGTGCCAGCAGCCCCTCCGGGGGGCAGGGCTATGGCTACACCTTC. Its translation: CASSPSGGQGYGYTF.

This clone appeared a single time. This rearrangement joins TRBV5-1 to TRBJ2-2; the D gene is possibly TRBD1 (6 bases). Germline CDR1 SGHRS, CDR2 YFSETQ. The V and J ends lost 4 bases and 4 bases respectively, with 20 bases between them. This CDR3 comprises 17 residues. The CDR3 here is CASSPRWGPQGTGELFF. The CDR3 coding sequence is TGCGCCAGCAGCCCAAGGTGGGGGCCCCAGGGCACCGGGGAGCTGTTTTTT.

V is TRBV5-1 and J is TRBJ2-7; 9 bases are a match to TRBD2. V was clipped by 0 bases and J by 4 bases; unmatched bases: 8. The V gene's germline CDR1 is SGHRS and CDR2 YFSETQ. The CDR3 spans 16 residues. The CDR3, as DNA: TGCGCCAGCAGCTTGGGGGTTAGCGGGAGTTCTTACGAGCAGTACTTC. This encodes CASSLGVSGSSYEQYF.

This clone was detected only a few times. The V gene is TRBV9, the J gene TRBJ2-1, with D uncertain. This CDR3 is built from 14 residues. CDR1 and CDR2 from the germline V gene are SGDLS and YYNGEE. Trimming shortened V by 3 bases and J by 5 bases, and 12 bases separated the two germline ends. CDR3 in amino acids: CASSAPGFNNEQFF. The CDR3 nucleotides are TGTGCCAGCAGCGCCCCCGGGTTCAACAATGAGCAGTTCTTC.

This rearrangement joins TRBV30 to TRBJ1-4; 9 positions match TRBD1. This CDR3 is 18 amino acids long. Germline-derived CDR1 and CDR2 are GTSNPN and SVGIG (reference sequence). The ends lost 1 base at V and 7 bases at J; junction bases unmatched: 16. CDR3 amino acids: CAWSGKDRTGANGEKLFF. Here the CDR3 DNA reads TGTGCCTGGAGTGGAAAAGACCGGACAGGGGCTAATGGTGAAAAACTGTTTTTT.

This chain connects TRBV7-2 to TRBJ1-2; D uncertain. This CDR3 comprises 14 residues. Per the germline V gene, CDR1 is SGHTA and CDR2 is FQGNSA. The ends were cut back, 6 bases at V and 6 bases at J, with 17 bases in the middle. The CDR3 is CASSWTRGGDGYTF. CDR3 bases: TGTGCCAGCAGTTGGACCCGGGGTGGGGATGGCTACACCTTC.

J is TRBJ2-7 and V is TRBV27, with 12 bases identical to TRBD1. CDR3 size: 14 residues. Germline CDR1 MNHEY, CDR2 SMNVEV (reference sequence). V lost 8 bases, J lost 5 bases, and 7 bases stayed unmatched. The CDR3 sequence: CASGRDRGLDEQYF. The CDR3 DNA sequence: TGTGCCAGCGGCCGGGACAGGGGGCTGGACGAGCAGTACTTC.

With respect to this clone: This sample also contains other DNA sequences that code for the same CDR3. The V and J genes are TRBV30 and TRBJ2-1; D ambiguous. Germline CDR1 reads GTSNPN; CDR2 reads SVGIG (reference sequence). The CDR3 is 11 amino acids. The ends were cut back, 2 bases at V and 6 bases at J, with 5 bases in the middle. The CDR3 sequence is CAWSTLNEQFF. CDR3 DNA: TGTGCCTGGAGTACGCTCAATGAGCAGTTCTTC.

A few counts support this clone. CDR3 loop: CAWSVGYEAFF. The CDR3, as DNA: TGTGCCTGGAGTGTAGGATATGAAGCTTTCTTT. This chain links TRBV30 with TRBJ1-1, with D hard to call. This CDR3 has 11 residues. Trimming left V 0 bases short and J 7 bases short, with 6 bases between. CDR1 and CDR2 from the germline V gene are GTSNPN and SVGIG (reference sequence). The variable domain in full, completed from reference TRBV30 and TRBJ1-1, reads SQTIHQWPATLVQPVGSPLSLECTVEGTSNPNLYWYRQAAGRGLQLLFYSVGIGQISSEVPQNLSASRPQDRQFILSSKKLLLSDSGFYLCAWSVGYEAFFGQGTRLTVV.

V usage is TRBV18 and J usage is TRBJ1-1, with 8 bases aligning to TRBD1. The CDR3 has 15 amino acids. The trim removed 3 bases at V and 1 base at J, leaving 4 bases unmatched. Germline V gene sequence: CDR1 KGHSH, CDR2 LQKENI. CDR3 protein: CASSPRGPTNTEAFF. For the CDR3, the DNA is TGTGCCAGCTCACCCAGGGGGCCAACGAACACTGAAGCTTTCTTT.

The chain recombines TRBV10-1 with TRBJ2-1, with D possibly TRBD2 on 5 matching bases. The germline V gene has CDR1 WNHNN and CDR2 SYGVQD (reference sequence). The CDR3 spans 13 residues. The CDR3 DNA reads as TGCGGATCTCGGGGATGGGAGTGGAATGAGCAGTTCTTC. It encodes CGSRGWEWNEQFF.

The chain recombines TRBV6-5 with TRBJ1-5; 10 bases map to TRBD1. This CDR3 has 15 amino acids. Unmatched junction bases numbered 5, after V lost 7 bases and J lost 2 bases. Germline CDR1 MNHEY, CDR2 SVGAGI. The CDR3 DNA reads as TGTGCCAGCACTCGACAGGGGGCAGGCAATCAGCCCCAGCATTTT. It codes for CASTRQGAGNQPQHF.